The 10 T cell receptor beta chains listed next were all sequenced from one sample in a study of technical replicates of blood from several donors. TCRdb's copy holds only in-frame clones and misses some; the assay was immunoSEQ multiplex PCR. Of fewer than 90,000 clones listed, about 96% are singletons. Input material: T cells isolated from PBMCs. The receptor set was obtained from a human donor in good health.

The genes are TRBV4-1 and TRBJ2-1; D is perhaps TRBD2 (5 bases). V shed 2 bases and J shed 7 bases, with 15 bases lying between them. Looked up from germline, CDR1 is MGHRA and CDR2 is YSYEKL. The CDR3 sequence is 15 residues long. The CDR3 spells CASSQYLVGSNEQFF. The CDR3 coding sequence is TGCGCCAGCAGCCAATATCTGGTGGGGAGTAATGAGCAGTTCTTC.

The gene calls are TRBV15 and TRBJ2-3, with D possibly matching TRBD2 (6 bases). V lost 7 bases to trimming and J lost 0 bases, with 11 bases between them. This CDR3 is built from 14 residues. Germline V gene sequence: CDR1 LNHNV, CDR2 YYDKDF (reference sequence). CDR3 residues: CATTWDSSTDTQYF. The CDR3 region has the DNA TGTGCCACCACTTGGGACTCAAGCACAGATACGCAGTATTTT.

The V gene is TRBV2, the J gene TRBJ2-1; 12 bases fit TRBD1. The CDR3 runs 14 residues. Germline lookup yields CDR1 SNHLY and CDR2 FYNNEI. J was trimmed by 7 bases and V by 8 bases; bases with no gene match: 6. The CDR3 protein is CASPGQGAKNEQFF. CDR3 in DNA: TGTGCCAGCCCGGGACAGGGGGCGAAGAATGAGCAGTTCTTC.

V usage is TRBV21-1 and J usage is TRBJ1-3; the table assigns TRBD1, which was not confirmed against the DNA. TRBV21-1 is a documented pseudogene. CDR3 length: 17 amino acids. The CDR3 loop reads CASSKERTGGSGNTIYF. CDR3 nucleotide sequence: TGTGCCAGCAGCAAAGAAAGGACAGGGGGCTCTGGAAACACCATATATTTT.

The chain combines TRBV19 with TRBJ1-5; possible D gene TRBD1, 5 bases. Between the trimmed V and J ends, which lost 5 bases and 3 bases, there was a span of 11 bases. Germline CDR1 and CDR2: LNHDA and SQIVND (reference sequence). CDR3 length: 14 amino acids. The CDR3 here is CASSETDFNQPQHF. The CDR3 DNA reads as TGTGCCAGTAGTGAGACAGATTTCAATCAGCCCCAGCATTTT.

The rearrangement joins TRBV7-7 to TRBJ2-2; weak D call: TRBD2 (6 bases). Germline V gene data show CDR1 as SSHAT and CDR2 as FNYEAQ (reference sequence). CDR3 length: 16 amino acids. Trimming shortened V by 3 bases and J by 4 bases, and 15 bases separated the two germline ends. CDR3 sequence (DNA): TGTGCCAGCAGCTTGGAGGGGTGGAGGGCCACCGGGGAGCTGTTTTTT. Protein: CASSLEGWRATGELFF.

Worth noting for this clone: Germline and junction disagree at one end, which may indicate a read error. The rearrangement uses TRBV15 and TRBJ2-7; 8 positions match TRBD1. The germline CDR1 and CDR2 sequences are LNHNV and YYDKDF (reference sequence). The CDR3 is 16 amino acids. The CDR3 DNA is TGTGCCGCCAGCAGAGATCGAGACAGGGGTTGGCACGAGCAGTACTTC. Translation gives CAASRDRDRGWHEQYF.

The chain couples TRBV6-1 to TRBJ2-7, with TRBD2 as a possible D gene (5 bases). Germline CDR1 and CDR2: MNHNS and SASEGT. The CDR3 has 15 amino acids. V lost 5 bases and J 4 bases, leaving 18 bases between the germline ends. DNA for the CDR3: TGTGCCAGCAGTCCGGACCCGATTCGAGGGTACGAGCAGTACTTC. As protein: CASSPDPIRGYEQYF.

J is TRBJ2-3 and V is TRBV29-1; 12 nucleotides line up with TRBD2. Germline trimming cut 6 bases from V and 1 base from J; bases unmatched to any gene: 8. This CDR3 is built from 16 residues. The germline CDR1 and CDR2 sequences are SQVTM and ANQGSEA. CDR3 residues: CSVAPGTSGRTDTQYF. The DNA for the CDR3 is TGCAGCGTCGCTCCCGGGACTAGCGGGCGCACAGATACGCAGTATTTT.

V and J are TRBV4-1 and TRBJ1-1, with 7 bases aligning to TRBD1. CDR1 MGHRA and CDR2 YSYEKL come from the germline V gene. V gave up 1 base and J gave up 5 bases; unmatched junction bases: 13. This CDR3 is built from 17 residues. This CDR3 reads CASSQGGLIGGWTEAFF. The CDR3, as DNA: TGCGCCAGCAGCCAAGGTGGACTGATAGGGGGCTGGACTGAAGCTTTCTTT.